This T cell receptor beta chain was recovered during a study of regulatory T cells in long-lasting Graves disease. Study-wide points: Patients with persistent disease showed a bias toward TRBV28, TRBJ1-2 and TRBJ2-5. Not thyroid tissue but only peripheral blood was studied.

This clonotype was seen many times. Its antigen remains unidentified. Through Arm-PCR of CDR3 regions and iRepertoire HTBI primers, TCR beta libraries were built. In the original workflow: From all samples, identification returned approximately 15 TRBJ and approximately 61 TRBV segments. A single record per CDR3 protein comes from TCRdb applying MiXCR to the multiplex PCR reads. These V and J calls derive from TCRdb rather than the authors' analysis. There are roughly 300,000 distinct CDR3 sequences in the sample; 15% to 20% occur only once, and just under 30% lies in the top ten. The CDR3 sequence is 12 residues long. The germline V gene encodes CDR1 GTSNPN and CDR2 SVGIG (reference sequence). Time point described: persistent/refractory GD, antithyroid drugs over 5 years with positive TRAb. After RNA was extracted from PBMCs, the TCR library was made from it. The patients were drawn from one endocrinology department in Xi'an, China.

Sequencing was performed on peripheral blood mononuclear cells (PBMCs), taken when the disease was refractory, from a patient treated with antithyroid drugs. The receptor was derived from a female donor with Graves disease. The V and J genes are TRBV30 and TRBJ2-7, with D possibly being TRBD2 (6 bases). As DNA, the CDR3 is TGTGCTTGGGACTCCTACTCCTACGAGCAGTACTTC. Protein product: CAWDSYSYEQYF.